The present entry profiles one T cell receptor (beta chain) with its context. The data originate from a study of shared clonotypes between healthy human individuals. Sequencing was performed with immunoSEQ multiplex PCR; in TCRdb, only in-frame clones are kept and a portion is missing. This table holds roughly 2.5 million clones, roughly 92% found once. Germline-derived CDR1 and CDR2 are SGDLS and YYNGEE. The V gene lost 0 bases and the J gene lost 5 bases, with 8 bases spanning the gap. The CDR3 has 13 amino acids. The sequenced sample consisted of naive CD4+ T cells sorted from blood. Subset in this sample: CD45RA+ positively selected. This sequence joins TRBV9 and TRBJ1-2; no clear D gene. The TCR originated in a man younger than 35 in good health. The CDR3 DNA sequence: TGTGCCAGCAGCGTAGACGGTGAATATGGCTACACCTTC. Protein sequence: CASSVDGEYGYTF. Drawing the rest from reference TRBV9 and TRBJ1-2, the complete variable domain is DSGVTQTPKHLITATGQRVTLRCSPRSGDLSVYWYQQSLDQGLQFLIQYYNGEERAKGNILERFSAQQFPDLHSELNLSSLELGDSALYFCASSVDGEYGYTFGSGTRLTVV.